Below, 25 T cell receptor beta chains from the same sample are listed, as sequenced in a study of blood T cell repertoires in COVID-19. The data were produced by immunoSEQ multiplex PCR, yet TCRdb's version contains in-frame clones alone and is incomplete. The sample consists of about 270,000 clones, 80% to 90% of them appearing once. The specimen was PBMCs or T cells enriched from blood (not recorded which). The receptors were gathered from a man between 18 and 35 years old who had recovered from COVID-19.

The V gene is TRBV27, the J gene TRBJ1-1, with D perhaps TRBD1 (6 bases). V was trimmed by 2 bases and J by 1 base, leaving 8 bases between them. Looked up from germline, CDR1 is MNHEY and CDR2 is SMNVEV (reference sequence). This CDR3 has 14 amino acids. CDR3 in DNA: TGTGCCAGCAGTTTACAGGGGTCGAACACTGAAGCTTTCTTT. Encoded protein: CASSLQGSNTEAFF.

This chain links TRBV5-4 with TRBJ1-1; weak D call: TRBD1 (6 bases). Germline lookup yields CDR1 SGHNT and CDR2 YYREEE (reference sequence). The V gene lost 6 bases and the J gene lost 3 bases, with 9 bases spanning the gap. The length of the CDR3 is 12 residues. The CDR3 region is CASKNRDTEAFF. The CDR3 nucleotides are TGTGCCAGCAAAAACAGGGACACTGAAGCTTTCTTT.

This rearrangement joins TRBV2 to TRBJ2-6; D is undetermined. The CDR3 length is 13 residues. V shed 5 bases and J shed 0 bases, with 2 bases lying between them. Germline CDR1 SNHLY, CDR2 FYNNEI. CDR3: CASSYSGANVLTF. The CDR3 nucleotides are TGTGCCAGCAGTTACTCTGGGGCCAACGTCCTGACTTTC.

The CDR3 DNA reads as TGTGCCAGCAGCTTAGCGGCGGGAGGGGACAATGAGCAGTTCTTC. Translated, it gives CASSLAAGGDNEQFF. V is TRBV11-2 and J is TRBJ2-1; 9 nucleotides align to TRBD2. There are 15 residues in the CDR3. CDR1 is SGHAT, CDR2 FQNNGV, per germline. Germline trimming cut 1 base from V and 5 bases from J; bases unmatched to any gene: 3.

This CDR3 reads CASSGEGSSPLHF. The CDR3 nucleotides are TGTGCCAGCAGTGGGGAGGGTTCTTCACCCCTCCACTTT. The V and J genes are TRBV25-1 and TRBJ1-6; D is uncertain. From germline, CDR1 is MGHDK and CDR2 SYGVNS. CDR3 size: 13 residues. Trimming pared 4 bases from V and 9 bases from J, leaving 10 bases between.

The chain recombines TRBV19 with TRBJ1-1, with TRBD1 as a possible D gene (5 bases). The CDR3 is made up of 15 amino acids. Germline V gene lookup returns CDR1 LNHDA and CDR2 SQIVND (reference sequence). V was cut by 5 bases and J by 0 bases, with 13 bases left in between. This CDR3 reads CASSGGTFMNTEAFF. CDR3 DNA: TGTGCCAGTAGTGGAGGGACGTTCATGAACACTGAAGCTTTCTTT.

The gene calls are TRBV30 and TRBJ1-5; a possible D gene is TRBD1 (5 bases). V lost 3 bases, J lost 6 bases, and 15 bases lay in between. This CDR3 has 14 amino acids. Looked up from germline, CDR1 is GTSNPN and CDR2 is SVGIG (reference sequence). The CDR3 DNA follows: TGTGCCTGGAGCCCAGGGCTGGCAGGTCAGCCCCAGCATTTT. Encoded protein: CAWSPGLAGQPQHF.

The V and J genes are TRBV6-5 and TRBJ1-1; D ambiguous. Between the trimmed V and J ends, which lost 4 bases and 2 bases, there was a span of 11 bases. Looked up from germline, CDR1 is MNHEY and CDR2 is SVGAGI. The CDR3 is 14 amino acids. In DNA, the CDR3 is TGTGCCAGCAGTTTGACATTCTCCAACACTGAAGCTTTCTTT. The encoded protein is CASSLTFSNTEAFF.

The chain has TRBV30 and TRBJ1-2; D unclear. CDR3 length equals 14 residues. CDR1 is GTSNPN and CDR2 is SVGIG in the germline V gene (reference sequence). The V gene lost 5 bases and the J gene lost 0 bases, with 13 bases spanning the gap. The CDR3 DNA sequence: TGTGCCTGGTTTGACCCCCGGGCTAACTATGGCTACACCTTC. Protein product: CAWFDPRANYGYTF.

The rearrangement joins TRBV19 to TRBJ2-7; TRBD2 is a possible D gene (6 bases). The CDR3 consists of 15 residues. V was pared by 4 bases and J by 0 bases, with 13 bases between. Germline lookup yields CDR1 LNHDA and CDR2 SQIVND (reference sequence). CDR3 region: CASSTAGQGSYEQYF. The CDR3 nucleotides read TGTGCCAGTAGTACCGCGGGGCAGGGCTCCTACGAGCAGTACTTC. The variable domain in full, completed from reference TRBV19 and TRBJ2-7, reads DGGITQSPKYLFRKEGQNVTLSCEQNLNHDAMYWYRQDPGQGLRLIYYSQIVNDFQKGDIAEGYSVSREKKESFPLTVTSAQKNPTAFYLCASSTAGQGSYEQYFGPGTRLTVT.

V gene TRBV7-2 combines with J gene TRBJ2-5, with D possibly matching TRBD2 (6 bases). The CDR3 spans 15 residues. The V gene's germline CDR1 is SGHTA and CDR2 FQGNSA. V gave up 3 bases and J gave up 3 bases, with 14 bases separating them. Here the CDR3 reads CASSLGGRAKETQYF. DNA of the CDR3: TGTGCCAGCAGCTTGGGGGGACGGGCGAAAGAGACCCAGTACTTC.

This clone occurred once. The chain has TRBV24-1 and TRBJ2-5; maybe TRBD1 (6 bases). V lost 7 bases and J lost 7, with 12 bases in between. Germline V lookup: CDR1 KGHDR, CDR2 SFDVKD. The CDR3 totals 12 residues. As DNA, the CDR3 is TGTGCCACCAGCCAACAGGGAGTGACCCAGTACTTC. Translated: CATSQQGVTQYF.

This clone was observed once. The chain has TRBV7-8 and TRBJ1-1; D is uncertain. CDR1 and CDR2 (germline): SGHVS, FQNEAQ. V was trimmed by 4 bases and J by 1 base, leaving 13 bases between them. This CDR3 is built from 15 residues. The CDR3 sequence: CASSSPLDKNTEAFF. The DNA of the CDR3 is TGTGCCAGCAGCTCTCCCCTTGACAAGAACACTGAAGCTTTCTTT.

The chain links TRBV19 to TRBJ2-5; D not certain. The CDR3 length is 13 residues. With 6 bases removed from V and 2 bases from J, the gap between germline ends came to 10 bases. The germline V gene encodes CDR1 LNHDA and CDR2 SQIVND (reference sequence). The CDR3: CASSRLLQETQYF. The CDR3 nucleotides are TGTGCCAGTAGCAGATTGTTACAAGAGACCCAGTACTTC.

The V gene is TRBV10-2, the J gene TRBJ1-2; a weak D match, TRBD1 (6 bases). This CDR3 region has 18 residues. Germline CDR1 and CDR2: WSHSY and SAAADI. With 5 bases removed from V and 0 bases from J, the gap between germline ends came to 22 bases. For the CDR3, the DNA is TGCGCCAGCAGTTCGACCTCCGGGACAAATGGCCCTAACTATGGCTACACCTTC. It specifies CASSSTSGTNGPNYGYTF.

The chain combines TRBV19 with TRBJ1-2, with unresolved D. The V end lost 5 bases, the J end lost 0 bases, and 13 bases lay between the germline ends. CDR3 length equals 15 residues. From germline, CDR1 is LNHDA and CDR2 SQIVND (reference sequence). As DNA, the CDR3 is TGTGCCAGTAGTGACACAGACCACGCTAACTATGGCTACACCTTC. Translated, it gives CASSDTDHANYGYTF.

CDR3 sequence reads: CASSGLTSGSGKETQYF. CDR3 coding DNA: TGTGCCAGCAGTGGACTCACTAGCGGGAGTGGGAAAGAGACCCAGTACTTC. This sequence joins TRBV6-1 and TRBJ2-5; 11 bases are a match to TRBD2. Unmatched junction bases numbered 10, after V lost 4 bases and J lost 3 bases. Germline assignment: CDR1 MNHNS and CDR2 SASEGT. The CDR3 has 17 amino acids.

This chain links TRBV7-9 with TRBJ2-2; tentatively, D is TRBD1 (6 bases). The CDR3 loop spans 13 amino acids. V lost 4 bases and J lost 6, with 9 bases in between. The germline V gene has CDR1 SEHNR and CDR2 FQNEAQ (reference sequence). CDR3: CASSSPGAGELFF. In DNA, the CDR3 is TGTGCCAGCAGCTCGCCAGGGGCCGGGGAGCTGTTTTTT.

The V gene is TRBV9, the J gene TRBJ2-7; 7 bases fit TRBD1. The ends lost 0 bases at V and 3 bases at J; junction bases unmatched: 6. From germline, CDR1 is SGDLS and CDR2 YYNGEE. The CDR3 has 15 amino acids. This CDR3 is CASSVGATGFYEQYF. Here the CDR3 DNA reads TGTGCCAGCAGCGTAGGGGCGACAGGGTTCTACGAGCAGTACTTC.

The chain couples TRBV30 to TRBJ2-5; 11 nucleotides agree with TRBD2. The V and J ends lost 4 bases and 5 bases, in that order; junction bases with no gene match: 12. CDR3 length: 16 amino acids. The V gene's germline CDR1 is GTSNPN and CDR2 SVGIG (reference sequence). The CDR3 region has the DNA TGTGCCTGGACATCTAGCGGGGGGACGTTCACGGAGACCCAGTACTTC. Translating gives CAWTSSGGTFTETQYF.

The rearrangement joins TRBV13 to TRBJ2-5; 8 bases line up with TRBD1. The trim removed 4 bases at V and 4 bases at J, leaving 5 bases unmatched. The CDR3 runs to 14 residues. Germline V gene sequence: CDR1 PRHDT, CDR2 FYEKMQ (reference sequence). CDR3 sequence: CASSSSQGAETQYF. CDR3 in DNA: TGTGCCAGCAGCTCTTCCCAGGGGGCAGAGACCCAGTACTTC. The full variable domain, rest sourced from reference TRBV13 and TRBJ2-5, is AAGVIQSPRHLIKEKRETATLKCYPIPRHDTVYWYQQGPGQDPQFLISFYEKMQSDKGSIPDRFSAQQFSDYHSELNMSSLELGDSALYFCASSSSQGAETQYFGPGTRLLVL.

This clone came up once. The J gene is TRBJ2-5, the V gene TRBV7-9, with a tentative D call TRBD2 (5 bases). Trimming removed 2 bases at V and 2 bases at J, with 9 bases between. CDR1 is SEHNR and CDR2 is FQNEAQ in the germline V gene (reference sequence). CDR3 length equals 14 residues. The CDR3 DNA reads TGTGCCAGCAGCTTAACGAGGGAACAAGAGACCCAGTACTTC. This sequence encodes CASSLTREQETQYF.

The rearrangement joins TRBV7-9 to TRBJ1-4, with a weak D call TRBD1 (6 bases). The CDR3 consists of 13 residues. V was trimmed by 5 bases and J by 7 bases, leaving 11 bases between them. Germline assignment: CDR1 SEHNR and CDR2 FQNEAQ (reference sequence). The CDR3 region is CASSPRGGEKLFF. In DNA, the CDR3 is TGTGCCAGCAGCCCTCGAGGGGGTGAAAAACTGTTTTTT.

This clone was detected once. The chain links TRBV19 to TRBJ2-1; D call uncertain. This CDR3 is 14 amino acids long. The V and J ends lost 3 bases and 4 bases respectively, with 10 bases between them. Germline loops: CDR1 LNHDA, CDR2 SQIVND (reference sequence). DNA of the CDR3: TGTGCCAGTAGTATCGTACAGCCTTACAATGAGCAGTTCTTC. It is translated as CASSIVQPYNEQFF.

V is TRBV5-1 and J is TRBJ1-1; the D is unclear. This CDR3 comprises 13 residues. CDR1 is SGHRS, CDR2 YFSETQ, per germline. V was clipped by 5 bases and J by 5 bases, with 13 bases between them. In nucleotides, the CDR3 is TGCGCCAGCAGTTCAGAGGGATGGACTGAAGCTTTCTTT. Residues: CASSSEGWTEAFF.